This TCR beta chain was captured by sequencing in a study of blood T cell repertoires in COVID-19. Study summary: COVID-19 samples from acute and convalescent phases originated in the United States, Italy and Spain. T cells, B-cell-depleted T cells, or PBMCs supplied cDNA or gDNA.

Some clones are missing from TCRdb's copy, which holds only in-frame ones; the method was immunoSEQ multiplex PCR. The sample holds around 260,000 clones, more than 75% seen once. CDR1 and CDR2 (germline): LGHNA, YSLEER. There are 15 residues in the CDR3. Trimming cost V 5 bases and J 0 bases, with 11 bases left between them. The clonotype originates from a woman aged 55-70 years with COVID-19, enrolled during active disease. V and J are TRBV4-3 and TRBJ1-3; D not certain. Source material: peripheral blood. Written as DNA, the CDR3 is TGCGCCAGCAGCGCCCGGGAAGGCTCTGGAAACACCATATATTTT. Amino acid sequence: CASSAREGSGNTIYF.